The T cell receptor beta chain under discussion was sequenced for a study of blood T cell repertoires in COVID-19. Study-wide context: COVID-19 samples, acute and convalescent, were from the United States, Italy and Spain. The analysed material was cDNA or gDNA that came from T cells, B-cell-depleted T cells, or PBMCs.

Under the authors' procedure: Reference gene primer amplification in the assay estimated nucleated cell counts. Sequencing used immunoSEQ multiplex PCR; TCRdb keeps in-frame clones, though not all of them. The V and J calls and clone size are taken from that table; D and trimming were inferred from the DNA. Of approximately 51,000 clones listed, 86% were seen once; the top ten hold about 4.7%. Only a few counts were recorded for this clone. The CDR3 has 13 residues. Germline CDR1 and CDR2: SEHNR and FQNEAQ (reference sequence). V lost 5 bases, J lost 10 bases, and 9 bases stayed unmatched. Sequenced: peripheral blood. This clonotype originated in a middle-aged man with active COVID-19. This chain joins TRBV7-9 and TRBJ1-2; 8 bases match TRBD1. The CDR3 reads CASSPSDREDYTF. CDR3 coding DNA: TGTGCCAGCAGCCCCTCGGACAGGGAGGACTACACCTTC.